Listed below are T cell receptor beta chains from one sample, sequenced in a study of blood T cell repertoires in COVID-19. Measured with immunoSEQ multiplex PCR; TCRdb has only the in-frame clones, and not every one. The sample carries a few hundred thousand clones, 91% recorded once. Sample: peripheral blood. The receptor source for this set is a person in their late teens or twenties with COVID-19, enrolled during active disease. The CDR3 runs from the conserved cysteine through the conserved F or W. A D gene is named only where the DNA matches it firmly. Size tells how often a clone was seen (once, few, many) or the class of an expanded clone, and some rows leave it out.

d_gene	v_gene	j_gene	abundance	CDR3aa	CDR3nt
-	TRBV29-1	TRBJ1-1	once	CSVDTGGTEAFF	TGCAGCGTTGATACCGGGGGAACTGAAGCTTTCTTT
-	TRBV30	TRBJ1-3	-	CAGNLRGGNTIYF	TGTGCCGGGAATCTACGAGGGGGAAACACCATATATTTT
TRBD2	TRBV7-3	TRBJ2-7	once	CASSPTSGREYAYF	TGTGCCAGCAGCCCGACTAGCGGGAGGGAGTATGCGTACTTC
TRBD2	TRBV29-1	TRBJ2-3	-	CSVVTSGGHDTQYF	TGCAGCGTTGTAACCAGCGGGGGGCACGATACGCAGTATTTT
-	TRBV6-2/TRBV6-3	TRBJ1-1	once	CASSYVESGIEAFF	TGTGCCAGCAGTTACGTAGAGTCAGGGATAGAAGCTTTCTTT
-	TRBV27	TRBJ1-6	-	CARARGLNNSPLHF	TGTGCCCGAGCCCGGGGACTGAATAATTCACCCCTCCACTTT
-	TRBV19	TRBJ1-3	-	CASSIGQPGNTIYF	TGTGCCAGTAGTATAGGACAGCCTGGAAACACCATATATTTT
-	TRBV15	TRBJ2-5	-	CATSEDKTQETQYF	TGTGCCACCAGCGAGGACAAGACACAAGAGACCCAGTACTTC
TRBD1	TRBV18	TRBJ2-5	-	CASSLLGQNQETQYF	TGTGCCAGCTCACTATTGGGACAGAACCAAGAGACCCAGTACTTC
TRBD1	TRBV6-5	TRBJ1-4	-	CASSPQTGTNEKLFF	TGTGCCAGCAGTCCTCAGACAGGGACAAATGAAAAACTGTTTTTT
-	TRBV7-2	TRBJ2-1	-	CASNDLSGVYNEQFF	TGTGCCAGCAACGATCTTAGCGGCGTCTACAATGAGCAGTTCTTC
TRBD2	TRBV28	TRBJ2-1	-	CASNRLKRGEQFF	TGTGCCAGCAACCGGCTAAAGCGGGGTGAGCAGTTCTTC
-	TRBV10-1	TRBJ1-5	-	CASTNPNQPQHF	TGCGCCAGCACTAACCCTAATCAGCCCCAGCATTTT
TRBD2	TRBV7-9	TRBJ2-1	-	CASSPHVIAGVYEQFF	TGTGCCAGCAGCCCCCATGTAATAGCGGGAGTCTATGAGCAGTTCTTC
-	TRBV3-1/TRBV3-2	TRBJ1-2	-	CASSPGRHSSNYGYTF	TGTGCTAGCAGCCCAGGGCGGCACTCTTCTAACTATGGCTACACCTTC
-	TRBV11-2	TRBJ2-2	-	CASSPRVSGELFF	TGTGCCAGCAGCCCGAGGGTGTCCGGGGAGCTGTTTTTT
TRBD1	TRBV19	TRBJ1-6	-	CASSIRDRDNSPLHF	TGTGCCAGTAGTATACGGGACAGGGACAATTCACCCCTCCACTTT